This T cell receptor (beta chain) was found in a study of shared clonotypes between healthy human individuals (dated by TCRdb to 2018 to 2020). Describing the broader study: The cohort included a few men and two women between 18 and 49 years of age. To estimate repertoire size and how much clonotypes are shared between individuals, the study performed deep sequencing of blood TCR repertoires from roughly five healthy adults. Different laboratories and diverse techniques were used to prepare libraries and sequence TCR repertoires, to increase sequencing depth and limit assay-specific biases. For each donor, CD4 naive and CD4 memory were each given three plates, CD8 naive was given two plates, and CD8 memory was given one plate. Between about 0.94 and 8.9 billion PBMCs per donor were obtained by leukapheresis. Findings and caveats that apply to the study as a whole: Based on pairwise subsampling, the degree of clonotype sharing among donors was expected to be affected by sequencing depth. Compared with non-shared clonotypes, the clonotypes found in all four sorted-subset donors had higher generation probabilities. The genetic and exposure-history diversity represented was limited by the small number of donors. Sharing across four donors was observed for about 4.8% of naive CD4, over 3% of naive CD8, 2% to 2.5% of memory CD4, and around 0.42% of memory CD8 clonotypes. Naive subsets generally had larger estimated clonotype richness than memory subsets did. Even with the large sequencing depth, rarefaction of the sorted-subset datasets indicated that sequencing was incomplete. Only blood was sampled, and tissue TCR repertoires likely differ from those in blood.

For the CD8 naive samples, CD45RO-negative cells were positively selected for CCR7, yielding a CD45RA+CCR7+ population from which TemRA cells were excluded. Donors were healthy HIV-negative adults with no recently reported acute infections or vaccinations. All donors were Caucasian adults living in Nashville, Tennessee, USA. After blood collection by leukapheresis, PBMCs were isolated using Ficoll-Histopaque density gradient centrifugation and then cryopreserved in the vapor phase of liquid nitrogen. Purity and quantity of every magnetically sorted T cell population were checked by analytical flow cytometry. Each sorted fraction had its genomic DNA isolated and then quantified by UV absorbance on a Nanodrop 2000c. As for this clone: Its specific antigen is unknown. No much larger clone exists at a distance of one base, and base qualities are not known.

Taken from the germline V gene (reference sequence), the CDR1 and CDR2 loops are MNHEY and SMNVEV. V and J are trimmed by 2 bases and 2 bases, and the gene matches miss 3 bases of the junction. The CDR3 contains 15 residues, cysteine and phenylalanine counted. The retained sequence is limited to the CDR3, 45 bases, with the frame set at the first base. Using the deep immunoSEQ assay, TCR CDR3 regions were amplified from genomic DNA by multiplex PCR. For each cell subset, the extracted genomic DNA was distributed evenly across all wells of several immunoSEQ 96-well plates, and each plate served as one replicate. For sorted subsets, each replicate PCR was loaded with 200 ng genomic DNA, equivalent to 25,000 to 35,000 T cell genomes. Purified libraries were quantified with a Qubit 3.0 fluorometer, sized on a Bioanalyzer 2100, and re-quantified with the KAPA Library Quantification kit. Each immunoSEQ 96-well plate was sequenced on its own single-read 150-cycle Illumina NextSeq 550 flow cell. In the authors' own workflow: Because only junctional sequences without quality scores were contained in the immunoSEQ output, filtering matching that applied to full-length reads could not be performed. Sequences were annotated with PyIR, a Python wrapper for IgBLAST v1.9, and V/J genes and CDR3 were assigned using IMGT germline references. Reads were removed for weak V/J assignments (E-value above 1e-6), missing CDR3, stop codons, out-of-frame junctions, or ambiguous translated residues. V3J clonotypes were defined as sequences sharing the same inferred V gene, J gene, and CDR3 amino acid sequence. Percentage overlap between repertoires was computed as shared unique clonotypes divided by the size of the smaller repertoire. RTK rarefaction, the Chao1 estimator, and Recon v2.1 estimates of unobserved clonotypes were used to assess repertoire richness. Generation probabilities for all TCRbeta clonotypes obtained by the gDNA method from a few donors were computed using OLGA. The table was pulled from immuneACCESS by TCRdb, which kept in-frame rearrangements only. Such tables lose some clones; where checked, under half of the loss comes from unresolved V genes, and the rest has no known cause. That table is the source of V, J and clone size, and D and trimming were worked out from the DNA. Counted in this sample were fewer than 700,000 clones; around 95% of them appeared once. The biggest ten clones account for around 0.11% of the sample.

Material: naive CD8+ T cells sorted from blood. In light of the paper, this sample's cell subset or site label describes: CD45RA+CCR7+. This receptor was obtained from a woman aged 25 to 39 in good health. Recombination linked TRBV27 to TRBJ2-7; 10 of the junction bases match TRBD2. The CDR3 region has the sequence CASSLLAGAAYEQYF. In nucleotides, the sequence is TGTGCCAGCAGTTTACTAGCGGGAGCCGCCTACGAGCAGTACTTC.